The 32 T cell receptor beta chains below were found in one sample sequenced in a study of PD-1 blockade in classical Hodgkin lymphoma. Sample time point: cycle 4 day 1 (C4D1), after 5 to 7 weeks of nivolumab. In every patient, relapse followed autologous stem cell transplantation, while exposure to brentuximab vedotin differed. The assay was immunoSEQ multiplex PCR, and TCRdb's table has in-frame clones only and misses some. The repertoire includes roughly 50,000 clones, approximately 89% of them detected once, and approximately 7% sits in the top ten. The material was peripheral blood mononuclear cells (PBMCs), obtained before the fourth cycle of nivolumab. The receptors derive from a human donor with classical Hodgkin lymphoma.

The chain has TRBV2 and TRBJ2-7; 7 bases fit TRBD2. Germline CDR1 is SNHLY and CDR2 is FYNNEI. The CDR3 is made up of 16 amino acids. V shed 2 bases, J shed 2 bases, and the junction held 9 bases outside the gene matches. The CDR3 region is CASSENLREIAYEQYF. CDR3 coding DNA: TGTGCCAGCAGTGAAAATTTGCGGGAGATCGCCTACGAGCAGTACTTC. The full variable domain, completed using reference TRBV2 and TRBJ2-7, is EPEVTQTPSHQVTQMGQEVILRCVPISNHLYFYWYRQILGQKVEFLVSFYNNEISEKSEIFDDQFSVERPDGSNFTLKIRSTKLEDSAMYFCASSENLREIAYEQYFGPGTRLTVT.

The chain combines TRBV7-3 with TRBJ2-5, with 14 bases matching TRBD2. This CDR3 spans 21 amino acids. Per the germline V gene, CDR1 is SGHTA and CDR2 is FQGTGA. Trimming took 4 bases from V and 3 from J; bases not matched to a gene: 19. Here the CDR3 DNA reads TGTGCCAGCAGCTCGCGGCCGGCCGGGACTAGCGGGAGAGGGGGTGAAGAGACCCAGTACTTC. Amino acids: CASSSRPAGTSGRGGEETQYF.

This rearrangement joins TRBV6-5 to TRBJ2-2; the D gene is possibly TRBD2 (7 bases). Germline V gene data show CDR1 as MNHEY and CDR2 as SVGAGI. With 2 bases removed from V and 3 bases from J, the gap between germline ends came to 10 bases. The CDR3 is made up of 15 amino acids. The CDR3 DNA is TGTGCCAGCAGTTACGGGGGGGCGGACACCGGGGAGCTGTTTTTT. Translation gives CASSYGGADTGELFF.

This clone was seen more than once but under ten times. This sequence joins TRBV28 and TRBJ2-2; 10 nucleotides match TRBD2. V was pared by 5 bases and J by 1 base, with 16 bases of the junction left unmatched. This CDR3 is 20 amino acids long. Germline CDR1 is MDHEN and CDR2 is SYDVKM. The CDR3 DNA reads as TGTGCCAGCAGTCCCCCGGTAGTAGTAGCGGGGGGTTGGAACACCGGGGAGCTGTTTTTT. Protein sequence: CASSPPVVVAGGWNTGELFF.

This clone came up a few times. This chain joins TRBV4-1 and TRBJ1-3, with D hard to call. The CDR3 loop spans 13 amino acids. The V end lost 0 bases, the J end lost 5 bases, and 5 bases lay between the germline ends. Germline lookup yields CDR1 MGHRA and CDR2 YSYEKL. The CDR3 loop reads CASSQDARNTIYF. The CDR3 DNA sequence: TGCGCCAGCAGCCAAGATGCACGAAACACCATATATTTT.

The chain is built from TRBV5-1 and TRBJ2-5; 7 bases map to TRBD2. The junction had 8 bases not matched to a gene; V was cut back by 4 bases and J by 2 bases. There are 15 residues in the CDR3. The germline V gene has CDR1 SGHRS and CDR2 YFSETQ. CDR3 DNA sequence: TGCGCCAGCAGCGTACAGCGGGGCCCACAAGAGACCCAGTACTTC. Encoded protein: CASSVQRGPQETQYF.

V usage is TRBV6-5 and J usage is TRBJ1-2; maybe TRBD1 (5 bases). This CDR3 contains 15 residues. In germline, CDR1 is MNHEY, CDR2 SVGAGI. V lost 0 bases, J lost 6 bases, and 14 bases lay in between. The CDR3 nucleotides read TGTGCCAGCAGTTACTCCCCAGGGAGGACGGATGGCTACACCTTC. This gives the protein CASSYSPGRTDGYTF.

The rearrangement links TRBV7-8 to TRBJ2-7, with D maybe TRBD1 (6 bases). The CDR3 totals 17 residues. Trimming removed 2 bases at V and 3 bases at J, with 20 bases between. The V gene's germline CDR1 is SGHVS and CDR2 FQNEAQ. The CDR3 bases are TGTGCCAGCAGCTTAAGGGGGTACCGGGATCTAATCTACGAGCAGTACTTC. Its translation: CASSLRGYRDLIYEQYF. The complete variable domain, with remaining parts taken from reference TRBV7-8 and TRBJ2-7, reads GAGVSQSPRYKVAKRGQDVALRCDPISGHVSLFWYQQALGQGPEFLTYFQNEAQLDKSGLPSDRFFAERPEGSVSTLKIQRTQQEDSAVYLCASSLRGYRDLIYEQYFGPGTRLTVT.

The chain recombines TRBV7-3 with TRBJ2-1; TRBD1 might be the D (5 bases). Germline CDR1 SGHTA, CDR2 FQGTGA. CDR3 length equals 16 residues. Trimming removed 1 base at V and 7 bases at J, with 17 bases between. CDR3 amino acids: CASSLNGASSWNEQFF. The DNA of the CDR3 is TGTGCCAGCAGCTTAAATGGGGCTTCGAGCTGGAATGAGCAGTTCTTC.

The chain combines TRBV5-4 with TRBJ1-2; 7 positions agree with TRBD1. The CDR3 runs 15 residues. Per germline, CDR1 SGHNT and CDR2 YYREEE (reference sequence). Losses at the gene ends were 2 bases for V and 5 bases for J; bases not matched to a gene: 9. The DNA of the CDR3 is TGTGCCAGCAGCTTAGACTCTCGGACAGGTTATGGCTACACCTTC. Translating it yields CASSLDSRTGYGYTF.

The DNA for the CDR3 is TGTGCCAGCATTAGATCCACCGGGGAGCTGTTTTTT. Translated: CASIRSTGELFF. The chain has TRBV28 and TRBJ2-2, with D hard to call. V lost 7 bases and J lost 4, with 7 bases in between. The germline CDR1 and CDR2 sequences are MDHEN and SYDVKM. The CDR3 length is 12 residues.

This clone was observed a single time. This chain connects TRBV19 to TRBJ1-5; D gene unclear. This CDR3 contains 13 residues. Between the trimmed V and J ends, which lost 3 bases and 12 bases, there was a span of 15 bases. Germline V gene lookup returns CDR1 LNHDA and CDR2 SQIVND (reference sequence). The DNA for the CDR3 is TGTGCCAGTAGTATGGGGTTTCGGGATCGCCAGCATTTT. It specifies CASSMGFRDRQHF.

This chain links TRBV13 with TRBJ2-7; D ambiguous. V was pared by 0 bases and J by 0 bases, with 6 bases between. There are 14 residues in the CDR3. Germline V CDR1 and CDR2: PRHDT, FYEKMQ (reference sequence). DNA for the CDR3: TGTGCCAGCAGCTTAGGAGTCCTCTCCTACGAGCAGTACTTC. Its translation: CASSLGVLSYEQYF.

The V and J genes are TRBV27 and TRBJ1-5; 7 nucleotides match TRBD1. This CDR3 has 15 amino acids. Germline CDR1 reads MNHEY; CDR2 reads SMNVEV (reference sequence). V lost 5 bases, J lost 2 bases, and 6 bases stayed unmatched. The CDR3 loop is CASSRRQGGNQPQHF. DNA for the CDR3: TGTGCCAGCAGTCGAAGACAGGGTGGCAATCAGCCCCAGCATTTT.

V usage is TRBV5-1 and J usage is TRBJ2-5; 8 bases agree with TRBD1. CDR3 length: 14 amino acids. V lost 3 bases and J lost 4; bases outside the gene matches: 5. The germline V gene has CDR1 SGHRS and CDR2 YFSETQ. CDR3 coding DNA: TGCGCCAGCAGCTACGGGACAGGACGAGAGACCCAGTACTTC. Translated: CASSYGTGRETQYF.

This clone has more than one count but fewer than ten. V gene TRBV29-1 combines with J gene TRBJ2-2, with 7 bases lining up with TRBD1. Germline V gene lookup returns CDR1 SQVTM and CDR2 ANQGSEA. The CDR3 loop spans 16 amino acids. V was clipped by 4 bases and J by 5 bases; unmatched bases: 13. The CDR3 loop is CSVVRTTGFLTGELFF. The CDR3 DNA reads as TGCAGCGTTGTGCGGACGACAGGGTTTTTAACCGGGGAGCTGTTTTTT.

The chain recombines TRBV5-4 with TRBJ2-1, with D perhaps TRBD1 (6 bases). Trimming stripped 4 bases from V and 2 bases from J, with 16 bases between. Germline assignment: CDR1 SGHNT and CDR2 YYREEE (reference sequence). The CDR3 runs to 16 residues. DNA of the CDR3: TGTGCCAGCAGCCAGCCTGAGGACAGCCCCTACAATGAGCAGTTCTTC. The encoded protein is CASSQPEDSPYNEQFF. Together with reference TRBV5-4 and TRBJ2-1, the CDR3 gives the full variable domain: ETGVTQSPTHLIKTRGQQVTLRCSSQSGHNTVSWYQQALGQGPQFIFQYYREEENGRGNFPPRFSGLQFPNYSSELNVNALELDDSALYLCASSQPEDSPYNEQFFGPGTRLTVL.

This clone was found once. The rearrangement joins TRBV19 to TRBJ2-3, with D perhaps TRBD2 (6 bases). The V end lost 1 base, the J end lost 2 bases, and 13 bases lay between the germline ends. CDR1 is LNHDA and CDR2 is SQIVND in the germline V gene (reference sequence). CDR3 size: 16 residues. For the CDR3, the DNA is TGTGCCAGTAGTATAGGTAGCGGCTTGAACACAGATACGCAGTATTTT. This gives the protein CASSIGSGLNTDTQYF.

The rearrangement joins TRBV5-1 to TRBJ1-4; weak D call: TRBD1 (5 bases). Trimming took off 4 bases at V and 0 bases at J, with 19 bases between the two ends. The CDR3 loop spans 18 amino acids. CDR1 SGHRS and CDR2 YFSETQ come from the germline V gene. The CDR3 bases are TGCGCCAGCAGCGAGCAGCCCCCAGGGTCTGCAACTAATGAAAAACTGTTTTTT. The encoded protein is CASSEQPPGSATNEKLFF. Full variable domain (rest looked up from reference TRBV5-1 and TRBJ1-4): KAGVTQTPRYLIKTRGQQVTLSCSPISGHRSVSWYQQTPGQGLQFLFEYFSETQRNKGNFPGRFSGRQFSNSRSEMNVSTLELGDSALYLCASSEQPPGSATNEKLFFGSGTQLSVL.

CDR3 protein: CASSLTGGKETQYF. The CDR3, as DNA: TGTGCCAGCAGCCTGACAGGGGGCAAAGAGACCCAGTACTTC. The chain uses TRBV14 and TRBJ2-5, with 10 bases matching TRBD1. V was clipped by 4 bases and J by 3 bases; unmatched bases: 2. In germline, CDR1 is SGHDN, CDR2 FVKESK. The CDR3 runs to 14 residues. Full variable domain (missing parts from reference TRBV14 and TRBJ2-5): EAGVTQFPSHSVIEKGQTVTLRCDPISGHDNLYWYRRVMGKEIKFLLHFVKESKQDESGMPNNRFLAERTGGTYSTLKVQPAELEDSGVYFCASSLTGGKETQYFGPGTRLLVL.

The V gene is TRBV11-2, the J gene TRBJ2-7, with 8 bases lining up with TRBD1. The germline V gene has CDR1 SGHAT and CDR2 FQNNGV. The CDR3 loop spans 13 amino acids. Unmatched junction bases numbered 8, after V lost 10 bases and J lost 3 bases. CDR3 bases: TGTGCCATCCGAGGACAGGGACGCTACGAGCAGTACTTC. Translating it yields CAIRGQGRYEQYF.

The rearrangement uses TRBV5-1 and TRBJ2-5; a possible D gene is TRBD2 (5 bases). Germline CDR1 is SGHRS and CDR2 is YFSETQ. V lost 0 bases and J lost 8, with 14 bases in between. The CDR3 is made up of 14 amino acids. The CDR3 protein is CASSLAGSGGTQYF. The CDR3 nucleotides are TGCGCCAGCAGCTTGGCGGGGAGTGGTGGTACCCAGTACTTC.

The chain links TRBV11-2 to TRBJ1-6; TRBD1 might be the D (6 bases). Germline CDR1 and CDR2: SGHAT and FQNNGV. This CDR3 is 16 amino acids long. V lost 4 bases, J lost 6 bases, and 16 bases lay in between. The CDR3 loop reads CASSSVGGASNSPLHF. The CDR3 DNA reads as TGTGCCAGCAGCTCAGTCGGGGGCGCGAGTAATTCACCCCTCCACTTT. Looking up the rest from reference TRBV11-2 and TRBJ1-6 gives the full variable domain: EAGVAQSPRYKIIEKRQSVAFWCNPISGHATLYWYQQILGQGPKLLIQFQNNGVVDDSQLPKDRFSAERLKGVDSTLKIQPAKLEDSAVYLCASSSVGGASNSPLHFGNGTRLTVT.

V usage is TRBV14 and J usage is TRBJ2-5; 7 bases align to TRBD1. Germline V gene sequence: CDR1 SGHDN, CDR2 FVKESK. This CDR3 is built from 15 residues. Losses at the gene ends were 5 bases for V and 0 bases for J; bases not matched to a gene: 6. CDR3 in amino acids: CASSLQGLYQETQYF. The CDR3 nucleotides are TGTGCCAGCAGCTTACAGGGGCTGTACCAAGAGACCCAGTACTTC.

This clone was observed once. V and J are TRBV12-5 and TRBJ2-3; TRBD2 might be the D (5 bases). The CDR3 contains 15 residues. CDR1 is LGHNT and CDR2 is FRNRAP in the germline V gene. V lost 7 bases and J 2 bases, leaving 16 bases between the germline ends. CDR3 nucleotide sequence: TGTGCTAGTGCGCTACAGAGCGGCGTCACAGATACGCAGTATTTT. This gives the protein CASALQSGVTDTQYF.

The rearrangement joins TRBV4-3 to TRBJ1-4; D may be TRBD1 (5 bases). The CDR3 totals 13 residues. The germline V gene encodes CDR1 LGHNA and CDR2 YSLEER. V was trimmed by 4 bases and J by 14 bases, leaving 17 bases between them. The CDR3 coding sequence is TGCGCCAGCAGCCCTCAACTTCCGGGACGGCTGTTTTTT. It yields the protein CASSPQLPGRLFF.

This chain connects TRBV15 to TRBJ2-7; 7 bases are a match to TRBD1. The CDR3 is 17 residues long. V gave up 2 bases and J gave up 2 bases; unmatched junction bases: 12. Germline CDR1 LNHNV, CDR2 YYDKDF (reference sequence). CDR3 in DNA: TGTGCCACCAGCAGAACGGCCCTAGGGCAGGGGGCCTACGAGCAGTACTTC. Protein sequence: CATSRTALGQGAYEQYF. Combining the CDR3 with reference TRBV15 and TRBJ2-7 gives the whole variable domain DAMVIQNPRYQVTQFGKPVTLSCSQTLNHNVMYWYQQKSSQAPKLLFHYYDKDFNNEADTPDNFQSRRPNTSFCFLDIRSPGLGDTAMYLCATSRTALGQGAYEQYFGPGTRLTVT.

This chain joins TRBV19 and TRBJ2-3, with 8 bases matching TRBD1. The trim removed 5 bases at V and 1 base at J, leaving 5 bases unmatched. The germline CDR1 and CDR2 sequences are LNHDA and SQIVND (reference sequence). The CDR3 consists of 15 residues. The CDR3 protein is CASSPGQGGTDTQYF. The DNA for the CDR3 is TGTGCCAGTAGTCCCGGACAGGGAGGCACAGATACGCAGTATTTT.

The J gene is TRBJ2-7, the V gene TRBV7-8; no clear D gene. Trimming cost V 1 base and J 7 bases, with 8 bases left between them. This CDR3 is built from 12 residues. Germline CDR1 is SGHVS and CDR2 is FQNEAQ. The CDR3, as DNA: TGTGCCAGCAGCTTAGACTTGGAGGAGCAGTACTTC. It codes for CASSLDLEEQYF.

The V call is TRBV2, the J call TRBJ1-6, with 9 bases matching TRBD1. The CDR3 is 17 residues long. V gave up 4 bases and J gave up 4 bases; unmatched junction bases: 8. Germline loops: CDR1 SNHLY, CDR2 FYNNEI. The DNA for the CDR3 is TGTGCCAGCAGTGGCCCGGGACAGGGTGTATATAATTCACCCCTCCACTTT. This gives the protein CASSGPGQGVYNSPLHF.

This chain uses TRBV2 with TRBJ1-5, with 10 bases identical to TRBD1. CDR1 and CDR2 (germline): SNHLY, FYNNEI. The junction had 8 bases not matched to a gene; V was cut back by 8 bases and J by 7 bases. The CDR3 is made up of 14 amino acids. CDR3 region: CASDGQGGDQPQHF. CDR3 coding DNA: TGTGCCAGCGACGGACAGGGGGGAGACCAGCCCCAGCATTTT. Looking up the rest from reference TRBV2 and TRBJ1-5 gives the full variable domain: EPEVTQTPSHQVTQMGQEVILRCVPISNHLYFYWYRQILGQKVEFLVSFYNNEISEKSEIFDDQFSVERPDGSNFTLKIRSTKLEDSAMYFCASDGQGGDQPQHFGDGTRLSIL.

V is TRBV27 and J is TRBJ2-1; no definite D call. The CDR3 is 16 amino acids. CDR1 is MNHEY and CDR2 is SMNVEV in the germline V gene (reference sequence). Trimming removed 3 bases at V and 3 bases at J, with 15 bases between. CDR3 loop: CASSLSQSTFYNEQFF. The CDR3 DNA follows: TGTGCCAGCAGTTTGAGCCAGTCCACATTCTACAATGAGCAGTTCTTC.